Given below is one TCR beta chain in context. Its cognate antigen is unknown. The sample originates from a study of OX40 agonist ivuxolimab in advanced cancers. Study-level information: The treatment was a fully human IgG2 OX40 agonist, ivuxolimab. Over 30% of patients had received prior checkpoint inhibitor therapy.

The CDR3 is 18 residues long. V trimming: 4 bases; J trimming: 7 bases; junction bases outside the gene matches: 12. Per the germline V gene, CDR1 is ENHRY and CDR2 is SYGVKD. The data were produced by immunoSEQ multiplex PCR, yet TCRdb's version contains in-frame clones alone and is incomplete. The sample has under 50,000 clones, around 82% seen once; the top ten hold roughly 7.5%. Notes on the study in general: Those patients achieving a partial response at 0.1-3.0 mg/kg showed among the lowest clonal expansion. Antigen specificity was not determined for the expanded peripheral T cells.

Sequences were derived from CD4+ or CD8+ T cells sorted from blood, sampled in a trial of the OX40 agonist ivuxolimab. The receptor comes from an adult with an advanced solid tumor such as melanoma, head and neck, liver or kidney cancer. The chain links TRBV10-3 to TRBJ2-2, with 13 positions matching TRBD2. The CDR3 protein is CAISGSYGTSGTIGELFF. The CDR3 DNA reads TGTGCCATCAGTGGATCCTACGGGACTAGCGGGACCATCGGGGAGCTGTTTTTT.